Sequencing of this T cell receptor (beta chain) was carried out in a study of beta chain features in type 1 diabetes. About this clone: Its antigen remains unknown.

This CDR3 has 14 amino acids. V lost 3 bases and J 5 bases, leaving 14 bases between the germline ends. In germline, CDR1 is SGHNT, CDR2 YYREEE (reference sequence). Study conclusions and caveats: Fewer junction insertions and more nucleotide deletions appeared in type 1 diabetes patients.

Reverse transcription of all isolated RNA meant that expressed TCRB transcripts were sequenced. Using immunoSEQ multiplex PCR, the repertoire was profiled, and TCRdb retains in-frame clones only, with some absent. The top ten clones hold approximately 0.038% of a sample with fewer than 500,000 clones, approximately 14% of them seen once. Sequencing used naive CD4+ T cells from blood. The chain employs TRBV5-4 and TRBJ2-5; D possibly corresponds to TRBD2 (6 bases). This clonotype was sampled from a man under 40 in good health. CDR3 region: CASSSTGGRETQYF. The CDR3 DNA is TGTGCCAGCAGCTCCACCGGGGGACGGGAGACCCAGTACTTC.